The entry that follows covers one T cell receptor beta chain sequence. The antigen this receptor binds is unknown. Base qualities are not provided; no much larger clone lies one nucleotide away. What this sample's time point label stands for: after dendritic cell vaccination, including at tumor progression/relapse. Patients were selected on the basis of adequate residual fresh-frozen tumor tissue and more than two years of available survival data. Although molecular status otherwise differed among the glioblastoma patients, no patient had an isocitrate dehydrogenase mutation. PBMC were collected before vaccination, two weeks after the third vaccination, and at tumor progression if progression occurred. The Qiagen DNeasy Blood extraction Kit was used for extraction of genomic DNA. Taken from cysteine to phenylalanine, the CDR3 has 14 residues. Only the CDR3 DNA is retained, 42 bases long and in frame from the first base. Ends trimmed: V by 5 bases, J by 5 bases; bases unmatched to a gene: 7. CDR1 and CDR2 were assigned from the germline V gene as MNHNS and SASEGT.

The sample originates from a study of glioma-infiltrating T cells after dendritic cell vaccination (dated by TCRdb to about 2016). Background for the entire study: The cohort included some 15 glioblastoma patients drawn from Phase I and II dendritic cell vaccination trials, of whom 9 were newly diagnosed and 6 had recurrent disease. Autologous tumor lysate-pulsed dendritic cell vaccination was administered to the patients between about 2003 and 2012. To make the vaccine, monocyte-derived dendritic cells were cultured for about seven days with IL-4 and GM-CSF and then pulsed overnight with autologous tumor lysate. Each patient was given three intradermal dendritic cell vaccine injections, spaced two weeks apart, in the arm below the axilla. In glioblastoma patients vaccinated with dendritic cells, deep sequencing of TCR beta CDR3 regions served to measure tumor-infiltrating lymphocyte content and to compare repertoires between tumor and blood. Survival after dendritic cell vaccination was correlated with TCR sequencing metrics such as TIL content and the overlap between tumor and blood repertoires. Broad study findings and their caveats: TCR clonality showed no direct relationship with survival, which suggests that a diverse polyclonal response may be important. The cohort was small and heterogeneous, with few patients having full blood and tumor sets and even fewer initial-recurrent tumor pairs. The response model built on TCR overlap across three groups was characterized as speculative, with prospective validation still needed. After dendritic cell vaccination, a higher estimated pretreatment TIL content predicted longer time to progression and longer overall survival.

TCRB CDR3 regions were amplified from about 2 ug genomic DNA, or all available DNA if less, using the immunoSEQ assay. The multiplex PCR relied on 60 forward primers for TCR V beta segments and 13 reverse primers for J beta segments. Synthetic control templates were spiked into each sample at limiting dilution to estimate reads per starting template. Reads of 87 bp were generated by sequencing on the Illumina HiSeq System. As for how the authors treated the data: PCR and sequencing errors were removed by a nearest neighbor algorithm that merged closely related sequences. TCR overlap was measured as the percentage of unique tumor TCR beta sequences that were also present in the peripheral blood of the same patient. In its TCRdb copy, this immuneACCESS table keeps in-frame sequences only and misses some clones. Where compared with another copy, unresolved V genes explain less than half of these, and the others have no known cause. V, J and clone size were drawn from that table, and D and trimming were deduced from the DNA. The sample yields about 10,000 clones; about four fifths were counted once. The ten largest clones add up to about 40% of the sample.

The V gene is TRBV6-1 and the J gene is TRBJ2-5; TRBD1 agrees with 8 junctional bases. Sample: blood, taken after dendritic cell vaccination. This sequence originates from a human donor with glioblastoma. The nucleotide sequence is given as TGTGCCAGCAGTAACAGGGGGGTATGGGAGACCCAGTACTTC. This translates into CASSNRGVWETQYF.